This T cell receptor beta chain was captured by sequencing in a study of PD-1 blockade in classical Hodgkin lymphoma. The protocol was immunoSEQ multiplex PCR, while the TCRdb copy is restricted to in-frame clones and leaves out a portion. The data contain about 34,000 clones, less than 85% of them seen just once; the ten biggest clones take up 16%. All patients relapsed after autologous stem cell transplantation, and brentuximab vedotin exposure varied. The source was peripheral blood mononuclear cells (PBMCs), collected before the second cycle of nivolumab. This receptor was obtained from a human donor with classical Hodgkin lymphoma.

CDR3 in DNA: TGTGCCACCAGCAGAGCTGAGGGTGAGCAGTTCTTC. It codes for CATSRAEGEQFF. The chain joins TRBV15 to TRBJ2-1; D is possibly TRBD2 (5 bases). V lost 1 base to trimming and J lost 9 bases, with 7 bases between them. Per germline, CDR1 LNHNV and CDR2 YYDKDF (reference sequence). The length of the CDR3 is 12 residues.